Each of the 18 T cell receptor beta chains below was sequenced from the same sample in a study of radiation and T cells in renal cell carcinoma (dated by TCRdb to 2018 to 2021). The library was obtained by the immunoSEQ multiplex PCR assay. TCRdb took over this immuneACCESS table, retaining in-frame rearrangements with V and J assigned. Such tables are incomplete; in checked studies, under half of the missing clones stem from an unresolved V gene, and the remainder is unexplained. A total of some 150,000 clones appear in this sample, approximately 86% of them only once. The ten largest clonotypes hold less than 20% of the sample. The time point tag for this specimen amounts to: blood 4 weeks post-SBRT, at nephrectomy. Explained via the paper, the treatment or condition label denotes: 15 Gy SBRT to primary tumor, nephrectomy 4 weeks later. The material was blood, obtained from a patient whose treatment included radiotherapy and nephrectomy. All receptors derive from a woman between 50 and 59 years old with renal cell carcinoma.

The chain employs TRBV2 and TRBJ1-2; D ambiguous. V was cut by 2 bases and J by 2 bases, with 15 bases left in between. CDR3 length: 16 residues. Germline V lookup: CDR1 SNHLY, CDR2 FYNNEI. As DNA, the CDR3 is TGTGCCAGCAGTGAAACGCCCCGACCGATGAACTATGGCTACACCTTC. Residues: CASSETPRPMNYGYTF.

The chain has TRBV28 and TRBJ1-5; D may be TRBD1 (5 bases). Trimming left V 8 bases short and J 5 bases short, with 16 bases between. Germline V gene lookup returns CDR1 MDHEN and CDR2 SYDVKM. This CDR3 has 14 residues. CDR3 DNA sequence: TGTGCCAGCTCTGGCAGGGCGAGCGATCAGCCCCAGCATTTT. Translated: CASSGRASDQPQHF.

The chain combines TRBV30 with TRBJ2-3; a weak D match, TRBD1 (5 bases). Germline assignment: CDR1 GTSNPN and CDR2 SVGIG (reference sequence). The CDR3 has 17 amino acids. The V gene lost 2 bases and the J gene lost 2 bases, with 20 bases spanning the gap. This chain's CDR3 is CAWSTPAGAIDTDTQYF. The CDR3 region has the DNA TGTGCCTGGAGTACACCGGCTGGGGCCATAGACACAGATACGCAGTATTTT.

The chain combines TRBV7-2 with TRBJ1-4; the D is unclear. This CDR3 is built from 14 residues. The V end lost 5 bases, the J end lost 5 bases, and 12 bases lay between the germline ends. Germline V CDR1 and CDR2: SGHTA, FQGNSA. This CDR3 reads CASSPRSPNEKLFF. The CDR3, as DNA: TGTGCCAGCAGCCCGAGAAGCCCCAATGAAAAACTGTTTTTT.

The chain employs TRBV5-5 and TRBJ2-1; D remains unclear. The CDR3 runs to 10 residues. Germline CDR1 reads SGHKS; CDR2 reads YYEKEE (reference sequence). Trimming took off 5 bases at V and 6 bases at J, with 3 bases between the two ends. The CDR3 DNA follows: TGTGCCAGCAGGGGCAATGAGCAGTTCTTC. Translated: CASRGNEQFF.

This clone was seen a few times. The chain combines TRBV6-6 with TRBJ1-1, with D unresolved. This CDR3 comprises 14 residues. Germline V gives CDR1 MNHNY, CDR2 SVGAGI (reference sequence). V gave up 7 bases and J gave up 0 bases, with 12 bases separating them. In nucleotides, the CDR3 is TGTGCCAGCAAGATAACAGAACTGAACACTGAAGCTTTCTTT. Amino acids: CASKITELNTEAFF.

This chain uses TRBV11-2 with TRBJ2-7; TRBD1 is a possible D gene (5 bases). The V and J ends lost 1 base and 6 bases respectively, with 7 bases between them. There are 12 residues in the CDR3. Germline V gives CDR1 SGHAT, CDR2 FQNNGV. CDR3 nucleotides: TGTGCCAGCAGCTTAGCAGGGTCCGAGCAGTACTTC. This codes for CASSLAGSEQYF.

The V call is TRBV18, the J call TRBJ2-1, with 14 bases lining up with TRBD2. V shed 5 bases and J 9 bases; nucleotides not matched to a gene: 6. Germline loops: CDR1 KGHSH, CDR2 LQKENI. This CDR3 has 15 amino acids. The CDR3: CASSTGLAGAGEQFF. The CDR3 bases are TGTGCCAGCTCAACGGGACTAGCGGGAGCGGGTGAGCAGTTCTTC.

This rearrangement joins TRBV27 to TRBJ2-2, with D maybe TRBD1 (5 bases). Germline V gene lookup returns CDR1 MNHEY and CDR2 SMNVEV (reference sequence). The length of the CDR3 is 19 residues. V lost 10 bases and J lost 5, with 32 bases in between. The CDR3 protein is CATCSSGNSCIRGTGELFF. CDR3 coding DNA: TGTGCCACATGCTCTTCCGGTAACTCATGTATTAGGGGTACCGGGGAGCTGTTTTTT.

The chain links TRBV2 to TRBJ1-3; a weak D match, TRBD1 (6 bases). Germline assignment: CDR1 SNHLY and CDR2 FYNNEI. V was clipped by 6 bases and J by 1 base, with 10 bases between them. The CDR3 spans 14 residues. The CDR3 DNA reads as TGTGCCAGCAGCGATGGACAGTCTGGAAACACCATATATTTT. This translates into CASSDGQSGNTIYF.

The genes are TRBV10-3 and TRBJ2-3; 11 bases are a match to TRBD2. CDR1 and CDR2 from the germline V gene are ENHRY and SYGVKD. The length of the CDR3 is 16 residues. The trim removed 6 bases at V and 0 bases at J, leaving 5 bases unmatched. The CDR3 reads CAIRSLAGGSTDTQYF. CDR3 sequence (DNA): TGTGCCATCAGGAGCCTAGCGGGGGGTAGCACAGATACGCAGTATTTT.

This clone has a handful of counts. The germline gene is not matched at one end of the junction; a read error may be the cause. The chain has TRBV10-3 and TRBJ2-7; D remains unclear. This CDR3 comprises 15 residues. CDR1 is ENHRY, CDR2 SYGVKD, per germline. In nucleotides, the CDR3 is TGTGCCAGCAGTCTATTAGGCTGGAGCTCCTACGAGCAGTACTTC. Residues: CASSLLGWSSYEQYF.

The rearrangement links TRBV25-1 to TRBJ2-3; D is undetermined. Germline V gene sequence: CDR1 MGHDK, CDR2 SYGVNS. The CDR3 is 13 amino acids. The V gene lost 5 bases and the J gene lost 4 bases, with 10 bases spanning the gap. CDR3 protein: CASSLSAADTQYF. CDR3 in DNA: TGTGCCAGCAGTCTATCGGCGGCAGATACGCAGTATTTT.

CDR3 sequence (DNA): TGTGCCAGCAGTAACTATAGACAGGGGAAGGGCTACACCTTC. Translated, it gives CASSNYRQGKGYTF. The V gene is TRBV28, the J gene TRBJ1-2; 8 bases map to TRBD1. CDR1 is MDHEN and CDR2 is SYDVKM in the germline V gene. The CDR3 runs 14 residues. V lost 5 bases, J lost 8 bases, and 10 bases stayed unmatched.

The rearrangement links TRBV7-2 to TRBJ1-5; D is unresolved. CDR1 and CDR2 (germline): SGHTA, FQGNSA. The CDR3 contains 15 residues. The V end was cut by 5 bases, the J end by 4 bases, with 15 bases between. The CDR3 loop is CASSLTGPQNQPQHF. The DNA for the CDR3 is TGTGCCAGCAGCCTCACCGGACCGCAAAATCAGCCCCAGCATTTT.

In its sample, this clone was seen a few times. The CDR3 is CASSRRQGAAETQYF. CDR3 DNA: TGTGCCAGCAGCCGCAGGCAGGGGGCCGCAGAGACCCAGTACTTC. The V call is TRBV7-9, the J call TRBJ2-5; 8 nucleotides align to TRBD1. CDR3 length equals 15 residues. Unmatched junction bases numbered 9, after V lost 5 bases and J lost 4 bases. Germline CDR1 SEHNR, CDR2 FQNEAQ (reference sequence).

CDR3 in amino acids: CASSFKPITSGSYNEQFF. The CDR3, as DNA: TGTGCCAGCAGCTTCAAGCCCATAACTAGCGGGAGCTACAATGAGCAGTTCTTC. The chain recombines TRBV7-3 with TRBJ2-1; TRBD2 agrees at 11 bases. The CDR3 consists of 18 residues. Germline-derived CDR1 and CDR2 are SGHTA and FQGTGA. V trimming: 3 bases; J trimming: 3 bases; junction bases outside the gene matches: 10.

The chain couples TRBV7-2 to TRBJ1-5, with 9 bases that match TRBD1. The CDR3 spans 16 residues. In germline, CDR1 is SGHTA, CDR2 FQGNSA. The V segment lost 5 bases and the J segment 7 bases; nucleotides outside the gene matches: 12. CDR3 coding DNA: TGTGCCAGCAGCCCCTCGGCGGGACAGGGAGTCCAGCCCCAGCATTTT. It codes for CASSPSAGQGVQPQHF.